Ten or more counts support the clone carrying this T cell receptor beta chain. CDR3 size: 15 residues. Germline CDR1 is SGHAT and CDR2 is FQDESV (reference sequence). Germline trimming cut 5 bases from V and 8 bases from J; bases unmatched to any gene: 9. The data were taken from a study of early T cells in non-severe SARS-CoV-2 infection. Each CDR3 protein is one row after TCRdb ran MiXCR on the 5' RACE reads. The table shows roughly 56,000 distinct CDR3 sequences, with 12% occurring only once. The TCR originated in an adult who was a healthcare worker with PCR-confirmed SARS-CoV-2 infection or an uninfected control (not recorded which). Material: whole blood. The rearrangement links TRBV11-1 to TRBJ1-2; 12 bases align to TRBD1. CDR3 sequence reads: CASSPRGQGAGGYTF. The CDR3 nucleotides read TGTGCCAGCAGCCCACGGGGACAGGGGGCTGGCGGCTACACCTTC.